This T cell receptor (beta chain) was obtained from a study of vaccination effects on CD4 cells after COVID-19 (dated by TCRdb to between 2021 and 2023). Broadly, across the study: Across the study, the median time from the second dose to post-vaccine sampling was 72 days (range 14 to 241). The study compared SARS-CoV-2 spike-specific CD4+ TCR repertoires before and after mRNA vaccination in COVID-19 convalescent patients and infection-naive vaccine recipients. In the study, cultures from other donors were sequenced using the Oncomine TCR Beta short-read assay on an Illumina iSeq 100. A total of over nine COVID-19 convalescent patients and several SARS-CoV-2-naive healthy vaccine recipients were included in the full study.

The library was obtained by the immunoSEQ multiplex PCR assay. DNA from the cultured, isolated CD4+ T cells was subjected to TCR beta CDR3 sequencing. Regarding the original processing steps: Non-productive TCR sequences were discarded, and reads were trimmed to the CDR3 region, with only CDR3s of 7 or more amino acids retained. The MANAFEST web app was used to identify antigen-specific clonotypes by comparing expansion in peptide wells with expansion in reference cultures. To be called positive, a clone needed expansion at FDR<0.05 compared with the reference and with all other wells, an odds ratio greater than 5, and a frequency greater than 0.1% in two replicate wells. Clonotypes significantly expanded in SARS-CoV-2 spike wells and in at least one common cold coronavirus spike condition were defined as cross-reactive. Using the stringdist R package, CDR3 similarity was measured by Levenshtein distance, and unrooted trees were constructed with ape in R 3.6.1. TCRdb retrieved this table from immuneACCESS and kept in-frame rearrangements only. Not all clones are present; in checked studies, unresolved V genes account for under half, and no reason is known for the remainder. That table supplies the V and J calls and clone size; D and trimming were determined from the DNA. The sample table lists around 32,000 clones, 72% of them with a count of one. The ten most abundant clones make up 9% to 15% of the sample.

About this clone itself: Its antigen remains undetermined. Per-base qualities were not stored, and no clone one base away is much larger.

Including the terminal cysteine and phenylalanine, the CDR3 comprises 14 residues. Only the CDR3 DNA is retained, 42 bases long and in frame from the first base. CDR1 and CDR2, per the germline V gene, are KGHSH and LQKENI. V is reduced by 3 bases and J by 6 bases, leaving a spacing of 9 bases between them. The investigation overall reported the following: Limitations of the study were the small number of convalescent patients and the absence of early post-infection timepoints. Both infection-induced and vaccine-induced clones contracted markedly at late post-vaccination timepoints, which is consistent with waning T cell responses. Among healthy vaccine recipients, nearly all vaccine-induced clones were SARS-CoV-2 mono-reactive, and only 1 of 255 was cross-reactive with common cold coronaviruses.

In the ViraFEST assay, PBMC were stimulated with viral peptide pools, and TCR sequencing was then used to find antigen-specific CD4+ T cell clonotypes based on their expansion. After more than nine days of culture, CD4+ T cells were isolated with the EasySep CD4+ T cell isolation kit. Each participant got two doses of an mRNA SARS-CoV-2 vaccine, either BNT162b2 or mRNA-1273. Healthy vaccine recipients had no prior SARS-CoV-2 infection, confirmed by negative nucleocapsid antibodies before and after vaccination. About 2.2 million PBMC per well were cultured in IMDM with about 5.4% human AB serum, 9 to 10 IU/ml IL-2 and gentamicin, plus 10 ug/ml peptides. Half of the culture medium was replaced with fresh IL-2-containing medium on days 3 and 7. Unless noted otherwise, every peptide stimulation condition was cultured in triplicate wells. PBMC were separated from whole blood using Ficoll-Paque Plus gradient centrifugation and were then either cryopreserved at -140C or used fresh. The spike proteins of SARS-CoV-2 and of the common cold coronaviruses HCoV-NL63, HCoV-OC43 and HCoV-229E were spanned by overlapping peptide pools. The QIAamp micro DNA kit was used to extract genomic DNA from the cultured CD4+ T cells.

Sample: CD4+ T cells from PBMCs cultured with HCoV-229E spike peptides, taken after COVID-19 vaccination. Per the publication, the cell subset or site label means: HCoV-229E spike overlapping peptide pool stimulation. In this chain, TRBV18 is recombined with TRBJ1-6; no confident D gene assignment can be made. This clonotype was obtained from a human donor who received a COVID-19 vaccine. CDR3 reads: CASSPRDRNSPLHF. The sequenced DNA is TGTGCCAGCTCACCTCGAGATCGTAATTCACCCCTCCACTTT.